This T cell receptor beta chain is from a study of shared T cell receptors in the human thymus. Some clones are missing from TCRdb's copy, which holds only in-frame ones; the method was immunoSEQ multiplex PCR. Of about 380,000 clones in the sample, 95% are singletons; the top ten hold 0.015% to 0.02%. The source of this sequence is a human donor. Sequenced: thymocytes.

CDR3: CASSLRQPRDTGELFF. Here the CDR3 DNA reads TGTGCCAGCAGCTTAAGACAGCCCAGGGACACCGGGGAGCTGTTTTTT. The chain employs TRBV13 and TRBJ2-2; D possibly corresponds to TRBD1 (5 bases). V was cut by 2 bases and J by 3 bases, with 13 bases left in between. Germline V gene sequence: CDR1 PRHDT, CDR2 FYEKMQ (reference sequence). The CDR3 length is 16 residues.